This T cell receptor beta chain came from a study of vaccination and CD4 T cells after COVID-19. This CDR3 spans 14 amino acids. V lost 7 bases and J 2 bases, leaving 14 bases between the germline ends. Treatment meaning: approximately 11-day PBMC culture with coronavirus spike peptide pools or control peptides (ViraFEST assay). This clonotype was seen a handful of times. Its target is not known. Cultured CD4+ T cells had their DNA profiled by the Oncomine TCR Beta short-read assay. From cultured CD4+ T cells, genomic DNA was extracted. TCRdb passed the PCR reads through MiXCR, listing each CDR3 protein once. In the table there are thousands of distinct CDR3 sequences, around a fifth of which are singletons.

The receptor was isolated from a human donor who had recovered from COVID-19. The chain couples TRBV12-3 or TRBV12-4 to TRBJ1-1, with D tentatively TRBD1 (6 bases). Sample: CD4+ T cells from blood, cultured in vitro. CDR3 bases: TGTGCCAGCACCCGAACAGGGTTTAACACTGAAGCTTTCTTT. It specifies CASTRTGFNTEAFF.